Each of the 17 T cell receptor beta chains below was sequenced from the same sample in a study of Ad26.COV2.S vaccination and SARS-CoV-2 variants. Clones were read by immunoSEQ multiplex PCR, and TCRdb kept only the in-frame ones, dropping some. Of about 480,000 clones listed, around nine tenths were seen once; the top ten hold roughly 13%. Documented treatment: roughly 19 received Ad26.COV2.S at low or high dose, single or two shots; about 5 received placebo; per-sample allocation not given. All samples were drawn on day 63, counting from the first vaccine or placebo injection. The specimen was peripheral blood, collected in a trial of Ad26.COV2.S vaccine versus placebo. These receptors all come from a person aged 18 to 65 who received the Ad26.COV2.S COVID-19 vaccine or a placebo.

The chain has TRBV19 and TRBJ2-7; maybe TRBD1 (5 bases). The CDR3 spans 12 residues. In germline, CDR1 is LNHDA, CDR2 SQIVND (reference sequence). The V gene lost 6 bases and the J gene lost 2 bases, with 8 bases spanning the gap. As DNA, the CDR3 is TGTGCCAGTAGCGACAGTACCTACGAGCAGTACTTC. This encodes CASSDSTYEQYF.

The V call is TRBV5-1, the J call TRBJ2-5; the D gene is possibly TRBD2 (6 bases). CDR3 length: 14 amino acids. V gave up 0 bases and J gave up 1 base, with 7 bases separating them. Germline CDR1 reads SGHRS; CDR2 reads YFSETQ. As DNA, the CDR3 is TGCGCCAGCAGCTTGGGACTAGGCCAAGAGACCCAGTACTTC. It specifies CASSLGLGQETQYF.

The chain is built from TRBV19 and TRBJ1-2, with a weak D call TRBD1 (6 bases). The CDR3 is made up of 15 amino acids. Germline CDR1 is LNHDA and CDR2 is SQIVND (reference sequence). This CDR3 is CASGGHLLTNYGYTF. CDR3 bases: TGTGCGAGTGGGGGACACCTTTTAACTAACTATGGCTACACCTTC.

This chain links TRBV5-1 with TRBJ1-4, with 7 bases fitting TRBD1. The V segment lost 2 bases and the J segment 8 bases; nucleotides outside the gene matches: 6. CDR1 SGHRS and CDR2 YFSETQ come from the germline V gene. CDR3 length: 14 amino acids. CDR3 DNA: TGCGCCAGCAGCTTACGACAGGGAATGGAAAAACTGTTTTTT. Translated: CASSLRQGMEKLFF.

The J gene is TRBJ2-1, the V gene TRBV6-5; possibly TRBD2 for D (5 bases). The V end lost 2 bases, the J end lost 8 bases, and 10 bases lay between the germline ends. Germline-derived CDR1 and CDR2 are MNHEY and SVGAGI. The CDR3 is 13 residues long. CDR3 nucleotide sequence: TGTGCCAGCAGTTACCGAGCGGTGGATGAGCAGTTCTTC. Protein sequence: CASSYRAVDEQFF.

The chain has TRBV29-1 and TRBJ2-7, with D perhaps TRBD1 or TRBD2 (5 bases each). V lost 0 bases and J 2 bases, leaving 11 bases between the germline ends. The CDR3 loop spans 14 amino acids. Germline V gene sequence: CDR1 SQVTM, CDR2 ANQGSEA. CDR3 residues: CSVEEPGRPYEQYF. As DNA, the CDR3 is TGCAGCGTTGAAGAGCCAGGGAGACCCTACGAGCAGTACTTC.

This sequence joins TRBV15 and TRBJ2-3, with a tentative D call TRBD1 (5 bases). V lost 2 bases, J lost 1 base, and 10 bases lay in between. This CDR3 is 15 amino acids long. Germline values: CDR1 LNHNV, CDR2 YYDKDF (reference sequence). For the CDR3, the DNA is TGTGCCACCAGCAGACATACGACAGGCACAGATACGCAGTATTTT. Residues: CATSRHTTGTDTQYF.

The rearrangement links TRBV28 to TRBJ1-5; D gene unclear. CDR1 and CDR2 from the germline V gene are MDHEN and SYDVKM. The ends were cut back, 6 bases at V and 3 bases at J, with 18 bases in the middle. The CDR3 is made up of 16 amino acids. Here the CDR3 DNA reads TGTGCCAGCAGCCCCCACGAGTGGGGTTTCAATCAGCCCCAGCATTTT. As protein: CASSPHEWGFNQPQHF.

This clone has only one observation. This chain connects TRBV30 to TRBJ2-7, with TRBD2 matching 10 bases. Germline V gene data show CDR1 as GTSNPN and CDR2 as SVGIG (reference sequence). The CDR3 length is 14 residues. V shed 4 bases and J 4 bases; nucleotides not matched to a gene: 7. The CDR3 nucleotides read TGTGCCTGGACACTAGCGGGACTCCCTTACGAGCAGTACTTC. Translation gives CAWTLAGLPYEQYF.

The chain recombines TRBV30 with TRBJ1-1; TRBD1 is a possible D gene (6 bases). V dropped 2 bases and J dropped 4 bases, with 14 bases sitting between them. The CDR3 sequence is 14 residues long. Germline V gene data show CDR1 as GTSNPN and CDR2 as SVGIG (reference sequence). The CDR3 region is CAWSLLGAFTEAFF. The CDR3 DNA is TGTGCCTGGAGTCTATTGGGGGCTTTCACTGAAGCTTTCTTT.

V and J are TRBV7-9 and TRBJ1-3; unclear D gene. Germline assignment: CDR1 SEHNR and CDR2 FQNEAQ (reference sequence). The V end was cut by 3 bases, the J end by 4 bases, with 7 bases between. The CDR3 extends over 13 amino acids. Here the CDR3 reads CASSLFVGNTIYF. The CDR3 DNA sequence: TGTGCCAGCAGCTTGTTTGTCGGAAACACCATATATTTT.

The genes are TRBV12-5 and TRBJ2-7; D call uncertain. Germline V lookup: CDR1 LGHNT, CDR2 FRNRAP. The CDR3 spans 13 residues. Trimming stripped 6 bases from V and 4 bases from J, with 13 bases between. The CDR3 sequence: CASGTDGDYEQYF. CDR3 bases: TGTGCTAGTGGCACGGACGGAGATTACGAGCAGTACTTC.

The rearrangement joins TRBV14 to TRBJ1-5, with D perhaps TRBD1 (5 bases). Trimming took 8 bases from V and 11 from J, leaving 7 bases between them. CDR1 and CDR2 (germline): SGHDN, FVKESK. The CDR3 runs to 9 residues. CDR3: CASGAAQHF. The CDR3 DNA reads as TGTGCCAGCGGGGCGGCCCAGCATTTT.

The chain carries TRBV10-1 and TRBJ2-2; TRBD1 might be the D (6 bases). Looked up from germline, CDR1 is WNHNN and CDR2 is SYGVQD (reference sequence). The CDR3 is made up of 16 amino acids. Trimming pared 0 bases from V and 8 bases from J, leaving 16 bases between. The CDR3 is CASSESTSGVGGELFF. The CDR3 DNA is TGCGCCAGCAGTGAGTCGACGTCAGGGGTGGGAGGGGAGCTGTTTTTT.

This sequence joins TRBV13 and TRBJ2-3, with 10 bases identical to TRBD2. V dropped 4 bases and J dropped 0; count of bases not matched to a gene: 7. Germline CDR1 and CDR2: PRHDT and FYEKMQ (reference sequence). The CDR3 covers 17 residues. The CDR3 DNA sequence: TGTGCCAGCAGCTCCCCCACTAGCGGGGTTAGCACAGATACGCAGTATTTT. Amino acids: CASSSPTSGVSTDTQYF.

The chain combines TRBV6-1 with TRBJ1-6, with D perhaps matching TRBD1 (5 bases). Deletions cut 1 base from V and 9 bases from J, with 13 bases between. Germline V gene data show CDR1 as MNHNS and CDR2 as SASEGT. CDR3 length: 15 amino acids. The CDR3 sequence is CASSEGPTDRSPLHF. In nucleotides, the CDR3 is TGTGCCAGCAGTGAAGGCCCGACAGATCGTTCACCCCTCCACTTT.

This clone was detected a few times. The chain links TRBV4-3 to TRBJ1-4; D gene ambiguous. CDR3 length: 19 residues. V was shortened by 1 base and J by 0 bases, with 18 bases between the two germline ends. CDR1 LGHNA and CDR2 YSLEER come from the germline V gene. The CDR3 bases are TGCGCCAGCAGCCAAGGTTGGGCCGTTGGAAGTCCAACTAATGAAAAACTGTTTTTT. Translated: CASSQGWAVGSPTNEKLFF.